A selection of T cell receptor beta chains follows, all from one sample in a study of blood T cell repertoires in COVID-19. The repertoire was sequenced with immunoSEQ multiplex PCR; TCRdb's copy has only in-frame clones and lacks some. The sample consists of about 270,000 clones, more than 75% of them appearing once. The material sequenced was PBMCs or T cells enriched from blood (not recorded which). The receptors derive from a middle-aged woman with acute COVID-19. The CDR3 runs from the conserved cysteine through the conserved F or W. The order of the fields is V gene, J gene, CDR3 length, clone size, D gene, CDR3 protein, CDR3 DNA. A D gene is named only where the DNA matches it firmly. The listing skips clone size in some rows; elsewhere it reads once, few, many or a size class.

TRBV28,TRBJ1-5,12,once,-,CASSFRNQPQHF,TGTGCCAGCAGTTTCCGTAATCAGCCCCAGCATTTT
TRBV9,TRBJ2-1,15,-,TRBD2,CASSATSGGYNEQFF,TGTGCCAGCAGCGCAACTAGCGGGGGGTACAATGAGCAGTTCTTC
TRBV11-2,TRBJ1-2,15,-,-,CASSLGIQGSGGYTF,TGTGCCAGCAGCTTAGGGATACAGGGTAGCGGGGGCTACACCTTC
TRBV6-1,TRBJ1-2,16,-,-,CASSEFGEGLSYGYTF,TGTGCCAGCAGTGAATTCGGGGAGGGCCTCAGCTATGGCTACACCTTC
TRBV27,TRBJ1-1,15,-,TRBD1,CASSPRTGGNTEAFF,TGTGCCAGCAGTCCCCGGACAGGGGGGAACACTGAAGCTTTCTTT
TRBV5-1,TRBJ2-3,17,-,TRBD2,CASSFRATSGREDTQYF,TGCGCCAGCAGCTTCCGTGCAACTAGCGGGCGGGAGGATACGCAGTATTTT
TRBV27,TRBJ2-6,19,-,TRBD1,CASSLAGTGYRSGANVLTF,TGTGCCAGCAGTTTAGCGGGGACAGGGTACCGATCTGGGGCCAACGTCCTGACTTTC
TRBV4-2,TRBJ2-2,17,-,TRBD1,CASSQDYRGTNTGELFF,TGTGCCAGCAGCCAAGATTACAGGGGGACGAACACCGGGGAGCTGTTTTTT
TRBV9,TRBJ2-1,17,once,-,CASSVRPQGGSYNEQFF,TGTGCCAGCAGCGTACGCCCCCAGGGTGGGTCCTACAATGAGCAGTTCTTC
TRBV7-2,TRBJ1-6,15,-,TRBD1,CASSASGTGYSPLHF,TGTGCCAGCAGCGCCTCCGGGACAGGGTATTCACCCCTCCACTTT